Shown below are 13 T cell receptor beta chains from a single sample sequenced in a study of control samples from healthy donors and cancer patients. Assay: immunoSEQ multiplex PCR; the TCRdb copy retains only in-frame clones and omits some. The profile covers 130,000 or so clones, with 91% appearing a single time and more than 6.5% taken by the ten largest. Material: blood. All receptors come from a man younger than 35 in good health.

This clone was recorded once. The chain has TRBV9 and TRBJ2-3; weak D call: TRBD2 (7 bases). Germline values: CDR1 SGDLS, CDR2 YYNGEE. The CDR3 loop spans 16 amino acids. V lost 4 bases and J lost 0, with 15 bases in between. CDR3 sequence: CASSLGRGTSTDTQYF. The CDR3 DNA reads as TGTGCCAGCAGCCTAGGGAGGGGGACCAGCACAGATACGCAGTATTTT.

V and J are TRBV4-3 and TRBJ2-7, with D hard to call. V was trimmed by 1 base and J by 0 bases, leaving 10 bases between them. The CDR3 is 15 residues long. Germline V lookup: CDR1 LGHNA, CDR2 YSLEER. CDR3 loop: CASSQARVSSYEQYF. The CDR3 DNA reads as TGCGCCAGCAGCCAAGCTCGGGTCAGCTCCTACGAGCAGTACTTC.

The chain links TRBV2 to TRBJ1-4; D remains unclear. This CDR3 comprises 15 residues. Trimming took off 1 base at V and 0 bases at J, with 6 bases between the two ends. Germline CDR1 reads SNHLY; CDR2 reads FYNNEI. The CDR3 here is CASSEVAATNEKLFF. The CDR3 nucleotides read TGTGCCAGCAGTGAAGTAGCTGCAACTAATGAAAAACTGTTTTTT.

The rearrangement joins TRBV12-3 or TRBV12-4 to TRBJ1-2; tentatively, D is TRBD1 (5 bases). Trimming took off 6 bases at V and 7 bases at J, with 15 bases between the two ends. The CDR3 sequence is 13 residues long. CDR3 DNA: TGTGCCAGCAGCCCGGGACGCTCGGGTGGCTACACCTTC. Translation gives CASSPGRSGGYTF.

This chain uses TRBV4-3 with TRBJ2-3; D tentatively reads TRBD1 or TRBD2 (5 bases each). CDR1 LGHNA and CDR2 YSLEER come from the germline V gene. The CDR3 extends over 14 amino acids. Trimming took off 3 bases at V and 5 bases at J, with 12 bases between the two ends. CDR3 nucleotides: TGCGCCAGCAGCCAGGCCCGGGACCGAGATACGCAGTATTTT. Protein product: CASSQARDRDTQYF.

This chain links TRBV21-1 with TRBJ1-6. TRBV21-1 is a listed pseudogene. This CDR3 has 18 amino acids. The DNA for the CDR3 is TGTGCCAGCAGCAAGGGGGGACGATGGGCCCCCTATAATTCACCCCTCCACTTT. Its translation: CASSKGGRWAPYNSPLHF.

This clone showed up just once. This rearrangement joins TRBV5-4 to TRBJ2-3, with 7 positions matching TRBD1. Germline CDR1 SGHNT, CDR2 YYREEE (reference sequence). The V and J ends lost 0 bases and 3 bases, in that order; junction bases with no gene match: 4. The CDR3 has 15 residues. CDR3 region: CASSLETDRTDTQYF. The CDR3 DNA follows: TGTGCCAGCAGCTTGGAAACGGACAGGACAGATACGCAGTATTTT.

The rearrangement joins TRBV9 to TRBJ2-1; D remains unclear. The length of the CDR3 is 16 residues. V was shortened by 0 bases and J by 2 bases, with 12 bases between the two germline ends. Germline CDR1 and CDR2: SGDLS and YYNGEE. The CDR3 DNA sequence: TGTGCCAGCAGCGTAGGAGGTGCTTTCGCCTACAATGAGCAGTTCTTC. Protein: CASSVGGAFAYNEQFF.

The chain couples TRBV6-5 to TRBJ2-3, with D hard to call. With 0 bases removed from V and 3 bases from J, the gap between germline ends came to 10 bases. This CDR3 has 15 amino acids. CDR1 MNHEY and CDR2 SVGAGI come from the germline V gene. The CDR3 spells CASSYSGMGTDTQYF. The CDR3 DNA reads as TGTGCCAGCAGTTACTCTGGGATGGGGACAGATACGCAGTATTTT.

CDR3 DNA sequence: TGTGCCAGCAGCTCACAGGGGTACGGAAACACCATATATTTT. Protein sequence: CASSSQGYGNTIYF. The chain employs TRBV13 and TRBJ1-3; 7 positions match TRBD1. CDR1 and CDR2 (germline): PRHDT, FYEKMQ (reference sequence). CDR3 size: 14 residues. With V trimmed by 4 bases and J by 4 bases, 4 bases remained unmatched.

The DNA of the CDR3 is TGCGCCAGTCGCCCCTCCAGGGACATGAACACTGAAGCTTTCTTT. As protein: CASRPSRDMNTEAFF. The chain uses TRBV10-1 and TRBJ1-1; tentative D call: TRBD1 (6 bases). Trimming cost V 9 bases and J 0 bases, with 17 bases left between them. The CDR3 is 15 amino acids. The germline V gene encodes CDR1 WNHNN and CDR2 SYGVQD (reference sequence).

CDR3 sequence: CASSPLRGGTDTQYF. For the CDR3, the DNA is TGTGCCAGCAGCCCATTGCGGGGGGGAACAGATACGCAGTATTTT. The chain employs TRBV3-1 (or the pseudogene TRBV3-2) and TRBJ2-3, with 9 bases identical to TRBD2. Per germline, CDR1 LGHDT and CDR2 YNNKEL (reference sequence). J was trimmed by 3 bases and V by 4 bases; bases with no gene match: 5. This CDR3 spans 15 amino acids.

V usage is TRBV28 and J usage is TRBJ1-2; D not certain. The V and J ends lost 0 bases and 2 bases respectively, with 1 base between them. The germline V gene has CDR1 MDHEN and CDR2 SYDVKM. This CDR3 comprises 12 residues. CDR3 sequence reads: CASSLWNYGYTF. In DNA, the CDR3 is TGTGCCAGCAGTTTATGGAACTATGGCTACACCTTC.